Listed below are T cell receptor beta chains from one sample, sequenced in a study of T-cell reconstitution after alpha-beta-depleted transplantation in children. TCRdb re-derived calls from the PCR reads in MiXCR, one entry per CDR3 protein. The top ten clones hold more than 4.5% of a sample with 200,000 to 300,000 distinct CDR3 sequences, roughly a quarter of them seen once. The starting material was PBMCs, mostly from graft donor cells, obtained 360 days after TCRalphabeta/CD19-depleted stem cell transplant. The receptor source for this set is a female patient between 2 and 10 years old who had a stem cell transplant for congenital amegakaryocytic thrombocytopenia, so the T cells may come from the graft donor. The CDR3 runs from the conserved cysteine through the conserved F or W. D genes are given only for firm matches. Some rows mark clone size as missing; the rest say once, few, many or name a class of expanded clone.

>TRBV19|-|TRBJ1-5|-
CASRWGQGRNQPQHF
TGTGCCAGCAGATGGGGGCAGGGAAGGAATCAGCCCCAGCATTTT
>TRBV29-1|many|TRBJ2-7|-
CSVEDWSYEQYF
TGCAGCGTTGAAGATTGGTCCTACGAGCAGTACTTC
>TRBV6-2/TRBV6-3|few|TRBJ2-1|TRBD2
CASSLPRTSGGAESYNEQFF
TGTGCCAGCAGCCTGCCGCGGACTAGCGGGGGGGCCGAGTCCTACAATGAGCAGTTCTTC
>TRBV20-1|-|TRBJ2-7|-
CSAPTGGPVHEQYF
TGCAGTGCTCCGACCGGTGGACCGGTTCACGAGCAGTACTTC
>TRBV7-9|-|TRBJ2-1|TRBD1
CASAGTVVNEQFF
TGTGCCAGCGCCGGGACAGTGGTCAATGAGCAGTTCTTC
>TRBV5-1|few|TRBJ2-1|TRBD2
CASSWGTSMIF
TGCGCCAGCAGCTGGGGGACTAGCATGATCTTC
>TRBV20-1|few|TRBJ2-3|TRBD2
CSARGKTSPRPDTQYF
TGCAGTGCTAGAGGGAAGACTAGCCCCAGGCCAGATACGCAGTATTTT
>TRBV6-2/TRBV6-3|few|TRBJ1-5|-
CASSFWGNSNQPQHF
TGTGCCAGCAGTTTTTGGGGGAATAGCAATCAGCCCCAGCATTTT
>TRBV11-2|-|TRBJ2-4|-
CASSLDRLANIQYF
TGTGCCAGCAGCTTAGATCGTCTAGCGAACATTCAGTACTTC
>TRBV5-5|few|TRBJ1-1|-
CASSQMNTEAFF
TGTGCCAGCAGCCAGATGAACACTGAAGCTTTCTTT
>TRBV29-1|few|TRBJ2-2|-
CSVEQENTGELFF
TGCAGCGTTGAGCAGGAGAACACCGGGGAGCTGTTTTTT
>TRBV28|few|TRBJ2-1|-
CASVGGDFYNEQFF
TGTGCCAGCGTTGGCGGGGACTTTTACAATGAGCAGTTCTTC
>TRBV24-1|-|TRBJ2-7|TRBD2
CATSPGPRTSGNLLGPCEQYF
TGTGCCACCAGTCCGGGACCCCGGACTAGCGGGAACCTATTGGGACCCTGCGAGCAGTACTTC
>TRBV2|few|TRBJ1-3|-
CATLDLIPGGNTIYF
TGTGCCACCTTGGACCTAATCCCGGGAGGAAACACCATATATTTT
>TRBV18|few|TRBJ2-1|-
CASSPPNGGNNEQFF
TGTGCCAGCTCACCACCGAATGGGGGTAACAATGAGCAGTTCTTC
>TRBV20-1|-|TRBJ2-7|-
CSAIQRYEQYF
TGCAGCGCTATACAGCGCTACGAGCAGTACTTC
>TRBV5-1|-|TRBJ2-3|TRBD2
CASSPRTSGGLQRSTDTQYF
TGCGCCAGCAGCCCCAGGACTAGCGGGGGGCTCCAACGGAGCACAGATACGCAGTATTTT
>TRBV20-1|-|TRBJ2-7|TRBD2
CSARGLGGDSYEQYF
TGCAGTGCTAGAGGTTTGGGGGGGGACTCCTACGAGCAGTACTTC
>TRBV3-1|-|TRBJ2-1|TRBD2
CASSQELLSSGAYNEQFF
TGTGCCAGCAGCCAAGAACTACTATCTAGCGGAGCCTACAATGAGCAGTTCTTC
>TRBV7-9|few|TRBJ2-4|-
CASSVPPAGGRKNIQYF
TGTGCCAGCAGCGTGCCCCCGGCAGGAGGGCGTAAAAACATTCAGTACTTC
>TRBV24-1|few|TRBJ1-2|-
CATYSSDYGYTF
TGTGCCACCTATTCGAGTGACTATGGCTACACCTTC
>TRBV15|-|TRBJ2-3|-
CATSSAQGAYTDTQYF
TGTGCCACCAGCAGTGCTCAAGGGGCCTACACAGATACGCAGTATTTT
>TRBV12-3/TRBV12-4|-|TRBJ2-1|TRBD2
CASSFSGRRNNEQFF
TGTGCCAGCAGTTTCAGCGGGAGACGAAACAATGAGCAGTTCTTC
>TRBV6-1|-|TRBJ2-3|-
CASSPWRASVSTDTQYF
TGTGCCAGCAGTCCCTGGCGGGCGTCGGTTAGCACAGATACGCAGTATTTT
>TRBV29-1|many|TRBJ2-1|-
CSVVWMSTEQFF
TGCAGCGTTGTCTGGATGAGCACTGAGCAGTTCTTC
>TRBV3-1|few|TRBJ2-3|TRBD2
CASSQTRTSGSVTQYF
TGTGCCAGCAGCCAGACACGGACTAGCGGGAGTGTTACGCAGTATTTT
>TRBV24-1|few|TRBJ2-1|-
CATRDTGKGPNNEQFF
TGTGCCACCAGGGATACAGGGAAGGGACCTAACAATGAGCAGTTCTTC
>TRBV20-1|few|TRBJ2-2|-
CSARWRPNTGELFF
TGCAGTGCTAGGTGGAGGCCCAACACCGGGGAGCTGTTTTTT
>TRBV18|few|TRBJ2-7|TRBD1
CASSPKTGWEQYF
TGTGCCAGCTCACCCAAGACAGGGTGGGAGCAGTACTTC